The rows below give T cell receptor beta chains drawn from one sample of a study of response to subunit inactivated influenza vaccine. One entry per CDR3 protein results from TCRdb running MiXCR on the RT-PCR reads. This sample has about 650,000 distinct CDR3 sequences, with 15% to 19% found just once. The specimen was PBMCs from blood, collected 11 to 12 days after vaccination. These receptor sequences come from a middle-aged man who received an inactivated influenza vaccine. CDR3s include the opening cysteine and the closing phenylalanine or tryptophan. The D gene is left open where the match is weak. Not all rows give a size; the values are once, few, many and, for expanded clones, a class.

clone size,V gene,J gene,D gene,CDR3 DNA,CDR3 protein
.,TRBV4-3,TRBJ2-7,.,TGCGCCAGCAGCCAAGATCCATCGGACAGTCTTTACGAGCAGTACTTC,CASSQDPSDSLYEQYF
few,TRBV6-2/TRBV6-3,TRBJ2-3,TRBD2,TGTGCCAGCAGTTACCTCGGACTAGCGGGGGGCACAGATACGCAGTATTTT,CASSYLGLAGGTDTQYF
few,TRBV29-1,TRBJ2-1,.,TGCAGCGTTGCGAGGAGCTCCTACAATGAGCAGTTCTTC,CSVARSSYNEQFF
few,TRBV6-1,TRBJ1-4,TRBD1,TGTGCCAGCAGTCGTCCGGGACAGGACTATGAAAAGCTGTTTTTT,CASSRPGQDYEKLFF
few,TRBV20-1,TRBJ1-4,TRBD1,TGCAGTGCCAGGGGGCCGGGACAGGGGAATGAAAAACTGTTTTTT,CSARGPGQGNEKLFF
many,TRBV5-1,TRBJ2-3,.,TGCGCCAGCAGCACAAATGGGAATAACGCAGATACGCAGTATTTT,CASSTNGNNADTQYF
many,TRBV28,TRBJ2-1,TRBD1,TGTGCCAGCAGGCCGGGACAGGGACGGGACCATTACAATGAGCAGTTCTTC,CASRPGQGRDHYNEQFF
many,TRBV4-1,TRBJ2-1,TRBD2,TGCGCCAGCAGCCAAGGCGGGTCTAGCGGCCCGTTCTTC,CASSQGGSSGPFF
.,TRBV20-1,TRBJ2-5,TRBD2,TGCAGTGCCCCGGGGGGTGAGACCCAGTACTTC,CSAPGGETQYF
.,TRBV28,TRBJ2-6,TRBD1,TGTACCAGCAGTTTCGGACAGGGTGTCTTATCTGGGGCCAACGTCCTGACTTTC,CTSSFGQGVLSGANVLTF
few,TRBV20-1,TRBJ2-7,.,TGCAGTGCGGCTCTATCAGTAACTACGAGAGGGCAGTACTTC,CSAALSVTTRGQYF
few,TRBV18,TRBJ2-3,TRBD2,TGTGCCAGCTCACCTGATCAGATCAAGCGGGGTTCAGATACGCAGTATTTT,CASSPDQIKRGSDTQYF
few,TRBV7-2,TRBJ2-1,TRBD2,TGTGCCAGCAGCTCCCTAGCGGGGGGCCCCTACAATGAGCAGTTCTTC,CASSSLAGGPYNEQFF
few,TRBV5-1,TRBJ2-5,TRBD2,TGCGCCAGCAGCTCCGTAGCGGGGGCCCAAGAGACCCAGTACTTC,CASSSVAGAQETQYF
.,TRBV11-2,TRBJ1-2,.,TGTGCCAGCAGCTCGGACGCTTTCTATGGCTACACCTTC,CASSSDAFYGYTF
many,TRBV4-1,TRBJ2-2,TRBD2,TGCGCCAGCAGCCAAGAAGGAGCGGGGGGGCTTAGGGCCGGGGAGCTGTTTTTT,CASSQEGAGGLRAGELFF
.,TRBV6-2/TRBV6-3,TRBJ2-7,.,TGTGCCAGCAGTTGGAGTCCGGGAAGAACCTACGAGCAGTACTTC,CASSWSPGRTYEQYF
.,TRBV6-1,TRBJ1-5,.,TGTGCCAGCAGCGACAGAATTAATCAGCCCCAGCATTTT,CASSDRINQPQHF
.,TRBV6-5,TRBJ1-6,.,TGTGCCAGCAGTTACTCGATGCCAGGGATTTTGGATTCACCCCTCCACTTT,CASSYSMPGILDSPLHF
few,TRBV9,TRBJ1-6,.,TGTGCCAGCAGCGTAGATCCGGGTTCACCCCTCCACTTT,CASSVDPGSPLHF
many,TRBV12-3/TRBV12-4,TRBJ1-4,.,TGTGCCAGCAGTTTCGCGGGGGCGCGGGTTGAAAAACTGTTTTTT,CASSFAGARVEKLFF
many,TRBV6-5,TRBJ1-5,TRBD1,TGTGCCAGCAGTTACTCGAAAGGGACAGGGTATCAGCCCCAGCATTTT,CASSYSKGTGYQPQHF
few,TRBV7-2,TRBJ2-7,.,TGTGCCAGCAGAGACCGCCGGGACTCCTACGAGCAGTACTTC,CASRDRRDSYEQYF
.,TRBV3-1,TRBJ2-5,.,TGTGCCAGCAGCCAAGGGCCCAGCAAAGAGACCCAGTACTTC,CASSQGPSKETQYF
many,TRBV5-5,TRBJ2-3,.,TGTGCCAGCAGCTTGGGTAGACTAGATGCGCAGTATTTT,CASSLGRLDAQYF
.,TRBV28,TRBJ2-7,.,TGTGCCAGCAGGGGACCTGCCTCCTCCTACGAGCAGTACTTC,CASRGPASSYEQYF
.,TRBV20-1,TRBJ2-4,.,TGCAGTGCTATAAGCCGGGACACCATTCAGTACTTC,CSAISRDTIQYF
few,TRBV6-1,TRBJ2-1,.,TGTGCCAGCACCTCCCGCGGGGCAGGCTACAATGAGCAGTTCTTC,CASTSRGAGYNEQFF
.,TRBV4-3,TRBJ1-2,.,TGCGCCAGCAGCCAAGATAGTCGGACATATAACTATGGCTACACCTTC,CASSQDSRTYNYGYTF
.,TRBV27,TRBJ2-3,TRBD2,TGTGCCAGCAGTGGCGGGAGAGGCACCGGTACGCAGTATTTT,CASSGGRGTGTQYF
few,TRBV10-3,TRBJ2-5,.,TGTGCCATTTCAGGGGAAAGCCAAGAGACCCAGTACTTC,CAISGESQETQYF
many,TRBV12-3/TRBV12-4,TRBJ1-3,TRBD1,TGTGCCAGCAGGTCGGACAGGGGGCTTGGAAACACCATATATTTT,CASRSDRGLGNTIYF
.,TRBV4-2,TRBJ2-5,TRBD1,TGTGCCAGCAGCCAAGAGGGACAGTTGGGAGAGACCCAGTACTTC,CASSQEGQLGETQYF
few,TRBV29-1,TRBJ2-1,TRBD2,TGCAGCGTCCTACAGGGGCGCCTAGCGGGGGAGCAGTTCTTC,CSVLQGRLAGEQFF